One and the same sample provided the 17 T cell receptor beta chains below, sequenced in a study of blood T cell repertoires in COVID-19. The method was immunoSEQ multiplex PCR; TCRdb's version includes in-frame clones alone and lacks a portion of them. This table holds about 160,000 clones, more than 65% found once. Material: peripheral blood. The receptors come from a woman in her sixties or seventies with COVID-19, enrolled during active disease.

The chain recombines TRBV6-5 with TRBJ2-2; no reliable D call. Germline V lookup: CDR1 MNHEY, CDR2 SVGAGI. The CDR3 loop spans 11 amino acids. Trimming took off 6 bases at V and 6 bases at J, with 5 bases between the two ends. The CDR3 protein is CASSRSGELFF. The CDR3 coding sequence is TGTGCCAGCAGCAGATCCGGGGAGCTGTTTTTT.

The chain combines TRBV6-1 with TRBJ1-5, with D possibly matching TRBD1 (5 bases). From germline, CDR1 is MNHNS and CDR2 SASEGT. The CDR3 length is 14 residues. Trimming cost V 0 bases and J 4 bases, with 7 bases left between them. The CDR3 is CASSEAGENQPQHF. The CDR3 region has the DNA TGTGCCAGCAGTGAAGCAGGGGAAAATCAGCCCCAGCATTTT.

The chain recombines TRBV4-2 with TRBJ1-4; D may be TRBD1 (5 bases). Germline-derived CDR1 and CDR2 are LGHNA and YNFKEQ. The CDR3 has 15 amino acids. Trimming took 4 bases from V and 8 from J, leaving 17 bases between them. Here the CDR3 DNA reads TGTGCCAGCAGCCCTACTCAGGGAAATGGCGAAAAACTGTTTTTT. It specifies CASSPTQGNGEKLFF.

The CDR3 region has the DNA TGTGCCATCAGTGAGGTGGGACAGTTCTATGGCTACACCTTC. It is translated as CAISEVGQFYGYTF. J is TRBJ1-2 and V is TRBV10-3; 7 bases map to TRBD1. The length of the CDR3 is 14 residues. Unmatched junction bases numbered 4, after V lost 2 bases and J lost 4 bases. Germline V gives CDR1 ENHRY, CDR2 SYGVKD.

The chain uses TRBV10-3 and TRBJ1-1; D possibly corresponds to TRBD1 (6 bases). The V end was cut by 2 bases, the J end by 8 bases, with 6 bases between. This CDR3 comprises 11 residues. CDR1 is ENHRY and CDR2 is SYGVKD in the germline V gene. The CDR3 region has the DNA TGTGCCATCAGTGAGGGGACAGAAGCTTTCTTT. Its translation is CAISEGTEAFF.

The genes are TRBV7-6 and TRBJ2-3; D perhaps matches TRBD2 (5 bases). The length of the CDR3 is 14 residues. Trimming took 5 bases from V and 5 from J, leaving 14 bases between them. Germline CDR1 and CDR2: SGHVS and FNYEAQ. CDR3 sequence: CASSLGPGGDTQYF. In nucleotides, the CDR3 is TGTGCCAGCAGCCTAGGACCCGGAGGAGATACGCAGTATTTT.

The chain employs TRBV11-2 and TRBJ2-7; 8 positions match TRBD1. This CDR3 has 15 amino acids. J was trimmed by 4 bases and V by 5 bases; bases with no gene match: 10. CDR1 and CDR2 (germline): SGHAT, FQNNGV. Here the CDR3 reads CASSPTGGAFYEQYV. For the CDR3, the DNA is TGTGCCAGCAGCCCTACAGGGGGAGCCTTTTACGAGCAGTACGTC.

CDR3 loop: CSGRDRVMETQYF. Written as DNA, the CDR3 is TGCAGCGGCCGGGACAGGGTGATGGAGACCCAGTACTTC. This rearrangement joins TRBV29-1 to TRBJ2-5; 9 bases fit TRBD1. Germline lookup yields CDR1 SQVTM and CDR2 ANQGSEA. Losses at the gene ends were 7 bases for V and 5 bases for J; bases not matched to a gene: 8. This CDR3 is 13 amino acids long.

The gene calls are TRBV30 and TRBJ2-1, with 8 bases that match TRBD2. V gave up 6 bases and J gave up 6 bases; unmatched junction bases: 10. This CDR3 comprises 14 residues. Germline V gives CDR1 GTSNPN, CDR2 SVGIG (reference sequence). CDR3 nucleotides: TGTGCCTGTTGGGGCGGGAGGCCGGGCAATGAGCAGTTCTTC. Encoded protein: CACWGGRPGNEQFF.

CDR3 protein: CSVAFGLAFSYEQYF. The CDR3 DNA follows: TGCAGCGTTGCTTTCGGACTAGCGTTTTCCTACGAGCAGTACTTC. The rearrangement uses TRBV29-1 and TRBJ2-7; 9 nucleotides line up with TRBD2. Germline trimming cut 4 bases from V and 1 base from J; bases unmatched to any gene: 8. Germline assignment: CDR1 SQVTM and CDR2 ANQGSEA. The CDR3 is made up of 15 amino acids.

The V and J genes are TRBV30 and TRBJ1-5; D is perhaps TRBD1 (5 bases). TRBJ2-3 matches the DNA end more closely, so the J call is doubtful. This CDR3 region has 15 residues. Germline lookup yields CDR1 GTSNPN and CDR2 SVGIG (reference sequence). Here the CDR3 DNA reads TGTGCCTGGAGTGTCGGGCAGGGTCGGAATCAGCCCCAGTATTTT. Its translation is CAWSVGQGRNQPQYF.

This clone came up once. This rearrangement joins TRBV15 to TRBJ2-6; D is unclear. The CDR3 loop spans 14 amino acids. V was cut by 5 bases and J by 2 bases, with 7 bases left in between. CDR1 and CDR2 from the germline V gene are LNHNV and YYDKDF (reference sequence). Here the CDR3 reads CATSPRTGANVLTF. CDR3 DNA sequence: TGTGCCACCAGCCCCAGGACTGGGGCCAACGTCCTGACTTTC.

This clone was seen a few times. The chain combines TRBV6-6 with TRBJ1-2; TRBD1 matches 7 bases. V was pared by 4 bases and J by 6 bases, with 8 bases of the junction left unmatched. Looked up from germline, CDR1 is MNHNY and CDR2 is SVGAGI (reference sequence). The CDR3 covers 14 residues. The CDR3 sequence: CASSSSGTENGYTF. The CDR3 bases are TGTGCCAGCAGTTCGTCCGGGACAGAGAATGGCTACACCTTC.

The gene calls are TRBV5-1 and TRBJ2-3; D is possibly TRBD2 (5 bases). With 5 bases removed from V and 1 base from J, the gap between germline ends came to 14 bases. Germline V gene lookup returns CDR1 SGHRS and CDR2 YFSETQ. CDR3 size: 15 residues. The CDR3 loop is CASRATADGTDTQYF. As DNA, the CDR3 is TGCGCCAGCAGGGCCACAGCGGATGGCACAGATACGCAGTATTTT.

The CDR3 nucleotides are TGTGCCAGCGCGAGCGGGGTCGCCCAAGAGACCCAGTACTTC. Its translation: CASASGVAQETQYF. This chain connects TRBV9 to TRBJ2-5, with 7 bases aligning to TRBD2. J gave up 1 base and V 7 bases, and 7 bases lay outside the gene matches. This CDR3 region has 14 residues. Germline assignment: CDR1 SGDLS and CDR2 YYNGEE.

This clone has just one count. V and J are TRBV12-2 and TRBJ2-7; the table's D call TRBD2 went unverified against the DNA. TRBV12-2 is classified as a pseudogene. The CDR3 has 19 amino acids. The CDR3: CASRFITRPGRDDSYEQYF. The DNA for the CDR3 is TGTGCAAGTCGCTTTATTACGAGGCCCGGACGGGATGATTCCTACGAGCAGTACTTC.

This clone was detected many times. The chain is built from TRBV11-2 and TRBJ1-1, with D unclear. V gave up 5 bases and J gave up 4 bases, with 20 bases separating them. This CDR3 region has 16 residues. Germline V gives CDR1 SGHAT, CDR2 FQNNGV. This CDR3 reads CASSRTGSTKGTEAFF. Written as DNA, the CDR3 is TGTGCCAGCAGCAGGACCGGGAGTACAAAGGGCACTGAAGCTTTCTTT.